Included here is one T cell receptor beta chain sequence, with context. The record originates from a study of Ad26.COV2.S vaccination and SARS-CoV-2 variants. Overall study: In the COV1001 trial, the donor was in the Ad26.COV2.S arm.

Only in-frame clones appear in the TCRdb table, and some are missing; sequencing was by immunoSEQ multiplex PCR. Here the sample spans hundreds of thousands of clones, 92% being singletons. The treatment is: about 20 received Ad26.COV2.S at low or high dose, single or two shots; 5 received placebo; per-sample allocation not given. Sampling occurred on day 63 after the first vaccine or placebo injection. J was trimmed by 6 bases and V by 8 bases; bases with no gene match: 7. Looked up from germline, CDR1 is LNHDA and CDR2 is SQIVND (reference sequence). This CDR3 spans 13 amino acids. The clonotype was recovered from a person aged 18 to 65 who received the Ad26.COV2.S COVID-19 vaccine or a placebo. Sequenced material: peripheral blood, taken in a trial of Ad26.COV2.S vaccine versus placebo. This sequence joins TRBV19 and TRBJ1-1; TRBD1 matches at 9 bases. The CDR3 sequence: CASLGQGKAEAFF. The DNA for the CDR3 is TGTGCCAGTCTGGGACAGGGTAAGGCTGAAGCTTTCTTT.